This is a list of T cell receptor beta chains from one sample in a study of T cells in Graves' hyperthyroidism and ophthalmopathy. Each CDR3 protein is one row after TCRdb ran MiXCR on the multiplex PCR reads. The sample lists 350,000 to 500,000 distinct CDR3 sequences, 12% to 15% occurring once. Sequencing was performed on blood. These receptors came from a woman between 18 and 30 years old with Graves' hyperthyroidism. CDR3s include the opening cysteine and the closing phenylalanine or tryptophan. The D gene is left open where the match is weak. Only some rows state a clone size, as once, few, many or a class for expanded clones.

abundance	d_gene	v_gene	j_gene	CDR3nt	CDR3aa
-	-	TRBV19	TRBJ2-7	TGTGCCAGTACCCCCGGCTACGGCTACGAGCAGTACTTC	CASTPGYGYEQYF
-	-	TRBV4-1	TRBJ2-1	TGCGCCAGCAGCCAAGATGCACGCTACAATGAGCAGTTCTTC	CASSQDARYNEQFF
few	-	TRBV20-1	TRBJ1-1	TGCAGTGCTAGAGGGGCAGGGGTAGCCACTGAAGCTTTCTTT	CSARGAGVATEAFF
few	-	TRBV28	TRBJ1-4	TGTGCCAGCAGTTTTGCAGGGTCGGGTGAAAAACTGTTTTTT	CASSFAGSGEKLFF
-	TRBD1	TRBV6-1	TRBJ2-7	TGTGCCAGCATCGCCCGGGACAGGTATTACGAGCAGTACTTC	CASIARDRYYEQYF
-	TRBD1	TRBV5-5	TRBJ1-1	TGTGCCAGCAGCGCCCCCGGGACAGGTAACACTGAAGCTTTCTTT	CASSAPGTGNTEAFF
few	TRBD1	TRBV5-4	TRBJ2-7	TGTGCCAGCAGTGCCGGGACAGAGACCTACGAGCAGTACTTC	CASSAGTETYEQYF
many	-	TRBV3-1	TRBJ1-1	TGTGCCAGCAGCGATGACAGGTACACTGAAGCTTTCTTT	CASSDDRYTEAFF
many	TRBD1	TRBV6-2/TRBV6-3	TRBJ2-7	TGTGCCAGCAGCCGGGACAGGAACAACGAGCAGTACTTC	CASSRDRNNEQYF
many	-	TRBV6-2/TRBV6-3	TRBJ2-7	TGTGCCAGCAACCACGGAGGAGGCGAGCAGTACTTC	CASNHGGGEQYF
-	-	TRBV25-1	TRBJ2-7	TGTGCCAGCAGTGAAAACTCCTACGAGCAGTACTTC	CASSENSYEQYF
-	-	TRBV28	TRBJ1-1	TGTGCCAGCAGTCCTAGGGCCCCCCAGGGCACTGAAGCTTTCTTT	CASSPRAPQGTEAFF
many	TRBD1	TRBV12-3/TRBV12-4	TRBJ2-3	TGTGCCAGCAGTTTTGGACAGGGGGCTTACGCAGATACGCAGTATTTT	CASSFGQGAYADTQYF
many	-	TRBV12-3/TRBV12-4	TRBJ2-3	TGTGCCAGCAGTGCCTTTACCACAGATACGCAGTATTTT	CASSAFTTDTQYF
many	-	TRBV18	TRBJ2-3	TGTGCCAGCTCACGGGGCGGTTACACAGATACGCAGTATTTT	CASSRGGYTDTQYF
many	-	TRBV5-5	TRBJ2-7	TGTGCCAGCAGCTACGCAGGGGCTAGTGAGCAGTACTTC	CASSYAGASEQYF
-	-	TRBV7-2	TRBJ1-5	TGTGCCAGCAGCTTCCGAGGTGGGGATCAGCCCCAGCATTTT	CASSFRGGDQPQHF
many	-	TRBV19	TRBJ1-1	TGTGCCAGTAGTATAGCCAGCGACACTGAAGCTTTCTTT	CASSIASDTEAFF
many	-	TRBV27	TRBJ1-2	TGTGCCAGCAGTTTGAAGAGCGGGGTTAACTATGGCTACACCTTC	CASSLKSGVNYGYTF
-	TRBD1	TRBV9	TRBJ1-1	TGTGCCAGCAGCGCCGTCGGACAGGGACTGGGCACTGAAGCTTTCTTT	CASSAVGQGLGTEAFF
many	-	TRBV14	TRBJ1-5	TGTGCCAGCAGCCAGGTGGGACTTCGCTGCAATCAGCCCCAGCATTTT	CASSQVGLRCNQPQHF
-	-	TRBV19	TRBJ2-1	TGTGCCAGTAGTATATCCGTAGGGGGGACAGACCTTCGAAGGGAGCAGTTCTTC	CASSISVGGTDLRREQFF
few	TRBD2	TRBV5-6	TRBJ2-1	TGTGCCAGCAGCTTTGCTAGCGGTGGTGAGCAGTTCTTC	CASSFASGGEQFF
many	-	TRBV15	TRBJ2-7	TGTGCCACCAGCAGAGATCCCGACAGGTACGAGCAGTACTTC	CATSRDPDRYEQYF
-	-	TRBV28	TRBJ1-2	TGTGCCAGCAGTTTATCCGCAGGGACCTTTGGATATGGCTACACCTTC	CASSLSAGTFGYGYTF
many	-	TRBV13	TRBJ1-1	TGTGCCAGCCAGGGCTCACAAACTGAAGCTTTCTTT	CASQGSQTEAFF
few	-	TRBV28	TRBJ1-4	TGTGCCAGCAGTTTTTCAGGGGCCGGTAATGAAAAACTGTTTTTT	CASSFSGAGNEKLFF
-	-	TRBV27	TRBJ2-2	TGTGCCAGCACTCGGGGCTCGAACACCGGGGAGCTGTTTTTT	CASTRGSNTGELFF
-	-	TRBV9	TRBJ2-1	TGTGCCAGCAGCCTCGACATGGAGACTTACAATGAGCAGTTCTTC	CASSLDMETYNEQFF
-	-	TRBV5-4	TRBJ1-1	TGTGCCAGCAGCTTACGGACAGTCGGTAAGAACACTGAAGCTTTCTTT	CASSLRTVGKNTEAFF